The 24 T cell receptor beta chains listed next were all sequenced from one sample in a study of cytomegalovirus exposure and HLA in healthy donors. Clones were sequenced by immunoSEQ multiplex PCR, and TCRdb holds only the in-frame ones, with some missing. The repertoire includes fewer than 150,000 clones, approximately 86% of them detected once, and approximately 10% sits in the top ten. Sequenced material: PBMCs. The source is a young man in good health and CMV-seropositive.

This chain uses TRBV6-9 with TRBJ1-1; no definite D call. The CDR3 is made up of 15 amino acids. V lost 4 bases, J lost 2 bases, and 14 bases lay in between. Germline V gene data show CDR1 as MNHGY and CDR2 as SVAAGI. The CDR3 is CASSFVFETNTEAFF. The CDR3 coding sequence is TGTGCCAGCAGTTTTGTTTTCGAGACAAACACTGAAGCTTTCTTT.

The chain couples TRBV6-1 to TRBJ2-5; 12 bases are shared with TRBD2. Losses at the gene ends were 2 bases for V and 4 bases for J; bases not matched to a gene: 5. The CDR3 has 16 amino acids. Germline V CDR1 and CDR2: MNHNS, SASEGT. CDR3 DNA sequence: TGTGCCAGCAGTGAATCTAGCGGGGGGGCAGCAGAGACCCAGTACTTC. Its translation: CASSESSGGAAETQYF.

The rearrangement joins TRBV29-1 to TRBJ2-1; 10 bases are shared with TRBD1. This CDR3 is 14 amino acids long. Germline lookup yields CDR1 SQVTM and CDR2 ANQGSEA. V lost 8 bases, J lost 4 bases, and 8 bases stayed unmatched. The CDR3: CSLGDRGTYNEQFF. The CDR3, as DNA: TGCAGCCTTGGGGACAGGGGAACATACAATGAGCAGTTCTTC.

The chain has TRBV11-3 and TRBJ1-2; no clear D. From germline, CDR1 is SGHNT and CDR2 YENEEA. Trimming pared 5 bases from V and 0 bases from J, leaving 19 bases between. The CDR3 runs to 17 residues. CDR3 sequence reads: CASSPRVSGSANYGYTF. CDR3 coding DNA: TGTGCCAGCAGCCCCCGGGTGTCCGGGAGTGCTAACTATGGCTACACCTTC.

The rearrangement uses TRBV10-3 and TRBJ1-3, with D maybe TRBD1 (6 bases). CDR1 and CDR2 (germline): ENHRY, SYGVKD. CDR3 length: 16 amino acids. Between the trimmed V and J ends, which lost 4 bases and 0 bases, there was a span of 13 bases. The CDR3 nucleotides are TGTGCCATCAGTGGCCAAGGGACAAACTCTGGAAACACCATATATTTT. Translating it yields CAISGQGTNSGNTIYF.

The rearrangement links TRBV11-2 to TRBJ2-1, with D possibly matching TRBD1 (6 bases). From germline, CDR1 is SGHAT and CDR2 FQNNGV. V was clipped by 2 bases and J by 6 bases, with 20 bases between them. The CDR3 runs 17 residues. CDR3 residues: CASSLMVAQNRANEQFF. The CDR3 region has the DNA TGTGCCAGCAGCTTAATGGTAGCACAAAACAGGGCCAATGAGCAGTTCTTC.

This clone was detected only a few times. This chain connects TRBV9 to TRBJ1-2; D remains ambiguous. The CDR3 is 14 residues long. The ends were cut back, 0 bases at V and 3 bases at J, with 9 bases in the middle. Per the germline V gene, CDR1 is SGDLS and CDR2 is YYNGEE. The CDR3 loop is CASSVGEGYYGYTF. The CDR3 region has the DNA TGTGCCAGCAGCGTAGGGGAGGGTTACTATGGCTACACCTTC.

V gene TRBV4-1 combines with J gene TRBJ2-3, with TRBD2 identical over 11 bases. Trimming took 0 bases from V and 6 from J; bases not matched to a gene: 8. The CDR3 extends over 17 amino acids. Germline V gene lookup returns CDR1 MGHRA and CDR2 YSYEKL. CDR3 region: CASSQDSRLAGPDTQYF. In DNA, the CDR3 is TGCGCCAGCAGCCAAGACTCCCGACTAGCGGGACCCGATACGCAGTATTTT.

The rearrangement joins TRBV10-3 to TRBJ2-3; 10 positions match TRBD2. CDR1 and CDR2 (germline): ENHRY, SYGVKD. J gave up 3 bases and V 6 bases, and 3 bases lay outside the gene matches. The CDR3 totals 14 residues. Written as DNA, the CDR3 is TGTGCCATCAGGAGCGGGAGGGGGACAGATACGCAGTATTTT. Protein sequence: CAIRSGRGTDTQYF.

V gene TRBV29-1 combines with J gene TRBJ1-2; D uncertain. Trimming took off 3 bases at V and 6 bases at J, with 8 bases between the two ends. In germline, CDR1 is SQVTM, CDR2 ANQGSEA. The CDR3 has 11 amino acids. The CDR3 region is CSVDGEDGYTF. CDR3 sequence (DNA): TGCAGCGTTGACGGAGAGGATGGCTACACCTTC.

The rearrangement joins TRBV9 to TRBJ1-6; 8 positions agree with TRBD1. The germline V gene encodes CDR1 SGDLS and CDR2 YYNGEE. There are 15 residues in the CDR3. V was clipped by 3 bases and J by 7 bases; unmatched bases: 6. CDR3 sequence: CASSETGQGNSPLHF. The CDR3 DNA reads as TGTGCCAGCAGCGAAACCGGACAGGGAAATTCACCCCTCCACTTT.

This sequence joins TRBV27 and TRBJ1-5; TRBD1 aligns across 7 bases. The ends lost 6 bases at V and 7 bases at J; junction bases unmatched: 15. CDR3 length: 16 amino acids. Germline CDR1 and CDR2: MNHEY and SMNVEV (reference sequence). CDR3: CASSTTETGYGQPQHF. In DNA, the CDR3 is TGTGCCAGCAGCACGACCGAGACAGGGTACGGGCAGCCCCAGCATTTT.

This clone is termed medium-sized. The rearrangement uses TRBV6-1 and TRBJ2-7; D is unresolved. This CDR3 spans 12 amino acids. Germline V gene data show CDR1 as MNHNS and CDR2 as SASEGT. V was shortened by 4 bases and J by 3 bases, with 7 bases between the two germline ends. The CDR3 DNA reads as TGTGCCAGCAGTGGTTATAGCTACGAGCAGTACTTC. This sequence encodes CASSGYSYEQYF.

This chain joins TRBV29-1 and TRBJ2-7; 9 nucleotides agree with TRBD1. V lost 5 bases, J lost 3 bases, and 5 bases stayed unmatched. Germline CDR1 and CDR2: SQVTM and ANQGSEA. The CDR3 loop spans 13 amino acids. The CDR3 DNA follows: TGCAGCGTTAAGGGGACAGGGATCTACGAGCAGTACTTC. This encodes CSVKGTGIYEQYF.

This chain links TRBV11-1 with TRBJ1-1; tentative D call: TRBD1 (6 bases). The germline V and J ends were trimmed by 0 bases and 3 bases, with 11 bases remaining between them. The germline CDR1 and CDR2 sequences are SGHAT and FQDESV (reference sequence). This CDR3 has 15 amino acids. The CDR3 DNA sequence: TGTGCCAGCAGCTTAGCTGGGGGCGGATACACTGAAGCTTTCTTT. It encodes CASSLAGGGYTEAFF.

CDR3 amino acids: CASSVAPTGAYNEQFF. The CDR3 DNA reads TGTGCCAGCAGCGTAGCGCCAACGGGAGCATACAATGAGCAGTTCTTC. The rearrangement uses TRBV9 and TRBJ2-1; possible D gene TRBD2, 6 bases. The CDR3 runs 16 residues. CDR1 SGDLS and CDR2 YYNGEE come from the germline V gene. Trimming removed 0 bases at V and 4 bases at J, with 14 bases between.

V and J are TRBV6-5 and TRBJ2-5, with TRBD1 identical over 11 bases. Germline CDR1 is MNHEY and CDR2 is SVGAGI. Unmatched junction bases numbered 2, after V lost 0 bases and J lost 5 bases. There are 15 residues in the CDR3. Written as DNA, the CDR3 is TGTGCCAGCAGTTACTCGGGACAGGGGGTGGAGACCCAGTACTTC. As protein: CASSYSGQGVETQYF.

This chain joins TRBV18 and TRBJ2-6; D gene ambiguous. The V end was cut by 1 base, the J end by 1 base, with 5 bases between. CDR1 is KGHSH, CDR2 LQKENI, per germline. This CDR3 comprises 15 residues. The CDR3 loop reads CASSPLVSGANVLTF. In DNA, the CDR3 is TGTGCCAGCTCACCACTAGTTTCTGGGGCCAACGTCCTGACTTTC.

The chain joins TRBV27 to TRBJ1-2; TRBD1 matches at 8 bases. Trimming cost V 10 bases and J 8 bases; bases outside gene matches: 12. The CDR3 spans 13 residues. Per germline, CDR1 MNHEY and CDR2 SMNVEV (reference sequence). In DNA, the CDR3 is TGTGCCACCCAGGGGGCAGCGTCGGTCGGCTACACCTTC. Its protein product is CATQGAASVGYTF.

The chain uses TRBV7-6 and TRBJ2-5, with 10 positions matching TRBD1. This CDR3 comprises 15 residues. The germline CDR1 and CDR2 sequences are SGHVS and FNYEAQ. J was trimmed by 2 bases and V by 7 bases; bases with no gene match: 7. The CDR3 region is CASTEGQGVQETQYF. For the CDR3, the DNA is TGTGCCAGCACCGAAGGACAGGGGGTTCAAGAGACCCAGTACTTC.

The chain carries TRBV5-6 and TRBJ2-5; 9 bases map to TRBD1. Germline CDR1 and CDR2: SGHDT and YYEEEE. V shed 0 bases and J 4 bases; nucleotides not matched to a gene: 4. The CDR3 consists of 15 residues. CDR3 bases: TGTGCCAGCAGCTTGGGAAGACAGGGGGGAGAGACCCAGTACTTC. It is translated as CASSLGRQGGETQYF.

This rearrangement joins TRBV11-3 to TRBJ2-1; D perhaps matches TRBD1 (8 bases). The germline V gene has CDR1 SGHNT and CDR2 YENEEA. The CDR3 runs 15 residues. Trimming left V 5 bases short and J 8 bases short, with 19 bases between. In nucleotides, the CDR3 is TGTGCCAGCAGCCGAGACAGGGGAGGGGGCGATGAGCAGTTCTTC. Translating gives CASSRDRGGGDEQFF.

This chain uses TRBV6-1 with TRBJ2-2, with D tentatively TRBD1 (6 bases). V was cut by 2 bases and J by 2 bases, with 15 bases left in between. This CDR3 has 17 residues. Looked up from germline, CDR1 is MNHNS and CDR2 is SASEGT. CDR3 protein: CASSEPDGQSNTGELFF. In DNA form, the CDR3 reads TGTGCCAGCAGTGAACCAGATGGACAGTCCAACACCGGGGAGCTGTTTTTT.

The CDR3, as DNA: TGTGCCAGCAGCCCGCGACTAGTTCGAGGGTACAATGAGCAGTTCTTC. Translation gives CASSPRLVRGYNEQFF. This chain connects TRBV11-2 to TRBJ2-1; perhaps TRBD2 as D (6 bases). The germline V gene encodes CDR1 SGHAT and CDR2 FQNNGV. This CDR3 contains 16 residues. V lost 5 bases and J 4 bases, leaving 18 bases between the germline ends.